Below, 22 T cell receptor beta chains from the same sample are listed, as sequenced in a study of spatial heterogeneity in lung cancer. MiXCR was run by TCRdb on the 5' RACE reads, yielding one entry per CDR3 protein. The sample carries about 36,000 distinct CDR3 sequences, 4% to 6% recorded once. Described time point: sample taken at primary tumor resection. In each case, whole RNA from tumor, nontumor lung or frozen PBMC was sequenced unsorted. Sequencing used PBMCs, obtained at surgery. The receptors were gathered from a female donor with early-stage non-small cell lung cancer.

This clonotype was counted a few times. The rearrangement links TRBV10-3 to TRBJ2-1; TRBD2 matches 8 bases. The V gene's germline CDR1 is ENHRY and CDR2 SYGVKD. Trimming cost V 0 bases and J 2 bases; bases outside gene matches: 3. There are 16 residues in the CDR3. The CDR3 DNA reads TGTGCCATCAGTGAGTCAGGCGGGGGGACCTACAATGAGCAGTTCTTC. Amino acids: CAISESGGGTYNEQFF.

This clonotype was counted many times. This chain joins TRBV29-1 and TRBJ2-7, with D possibly TRBD2 on 6 matching bases. V gave up 4 bases and J gave up 6 bases, with 16 bases separating them. The germline V gene has CDR1 SQVTM and CDR2 ANQGSEA. The CDR3 consists of 13 residues. The CDR3: CSVGSGEDGEQYF. CDR3 DNA sequence: TGCAGCGTTGGTTCGGGAGAGGACGGCGAGCAGTACTTC.

This clonotype was picked up many times. CDR3 sequence: CAISEWRDSLNSPLHF. The CDR3 region has the DNA TGTGCCATTTCCGAATGGAGGGACAGCCTAAATTCACCCCTCCACTTT. The chain uses TRBV7-9 and TRBJ1-6, with TRBD1 identical over 7 bases. Germline loops: CDR1 SEHNR, CDR2 FQNEAQ (reference sequence). The CDR3 is made up of 16 amino acids. With 10 bases clipped from V and 7 bases from J, the junction kept 16 bases outside the gene matches.

This clonotype appeared many times. This chain uses TRBV24-1 with TRBJ2-7; D is uncertain. The ends were cut back, 4 bases at V and 3 bases at J, with 9 bases in the middle. Per germline, CDR1 KGHDR and CDR2 SFDVKD. The CDR3 runs 13 residues. CDR3 nucleotide sequence: TGTGCCACCAGTGACGGCCCGAACTACGAGCAGTACTTC. Its translation: CATSDGPNYEQYF.

At least ten counts were recorded for this clonotype. This chain joins TRBV6-6 and TRBJ2-7, with a tentative D call TRBD1 (6 bases). This CDR3 is 12 amino acids long. V was trimmed by 4 bases and J by 6 bases, leaving 10 bases between them. Looked up from germline, CDR1 is MNHNY and CDR2 is SVGAGI (reference sequence). CDR3 region: CASSSRGLEQYF. The CDR3 DNA sequence: TGTGCCAGCAGTTCCAGGGGTCTCGAGCAGTACTTC.

There are many counts of this clonotype. The gene calls are TRBV5-6 and TRBJ1-3, with D tentatively TRBD1 (5 bases). The V and J ends lost 2 bases and 0 bases respectively, with 12 bases between them. The germline V gene encodes CDR1 SGHDT and CDR2 YYEEEE. The CDR3 length is 16 residues. The CDR3 nucleotides are TGTGCCAGCAGCTTCGCGGGACCGAGCTCTGGAAACACCATATATTTT. Its protein is CASSFAGPSSGNTIYF.

This clonotype was recorded many times. This chain joins TRBV14 and TRBJ2-3; 7 positions match TRBD1. CDR3 length equals 13 residues. Trimming cost V 4 bases and J 5 bases; bases outside gene matches: 3. The germline V gene encodes CDR1 SGHDN and CDR2 FVKESK. Here the CDR3 DNA reads TGTGCCAGCAGCCGGCAGGGGGTAGATACGCAGTATTTT. Translated: CASSRQGVDTQYF.

This clonotype was recorded at least ten times. V and J are TRBV4-3 and TRBJ2-7; a possible D gene is TRBD2 (6 bases). Germline CDR1 is LGHNA and CDR2 is YSLEER. V was clipped by 0 bases and J by 7 bases, with 16 bases between them. This CDR3 is 15 amino acids long. CDR3 sequence: CASSQDSGAPGEQYF. The CDR3, as DNA: TGCGCCAGCAGCCAAGATTCGGGAGCCCCGGGTGAGCAGTACTTC.

This clonotype has only a few counts. The rearrangement joins TRBV2 to TRBJ2-7; 7 nucleotides match TRBD1. This CDR3 has 14 residues. The V and J ends lost 6 bases and 6 bases, in that order; junction bases with no gene match: 11. Germline assignment: CDR1 SNHLY and CDR2 FYNNEI. The CDR3 protein is CASRTGTEEAEQYF. The CDR3 region has the DNA TGTGCCAGCAGGACCGGGACAGAGGAAGCCGAGCAGTACTTC.

This clonotype was detected ten times or more. This chain uses TRBV18 with TRBJ1-2; 8 positions match TRBD1. Trimming cost V 1 base and J 6 bases; bases outside gene matches: 7. Germline V CDR1 and CDR2: KGHSH, LQKENI. The CDR3 contains 15 residues. The CDR3 protein is CASSPRQGPPDGYTF. The CDR3 DNA sequence: TGTGCCAGCTCACCACGACAGGGGCCACCGGATGGCTACACCTTC.

This clonotype was counted a few times. The chain combines TRBV5-1 with TRBJ2-3; D may be TRBD1 or TRBD2 (6 bases each). V was pared by 4 bases and J by 1 base, with 16 bases between. Germline CDR1 SGHRS, CDR2 YFSETQ. CDR3 length equals 16 residues. CDR3 in amino acids: CASSTWGATGTDTQYF. The CDR3 DNA sequence: TGCGCCAGCAGCACGTGGGGGGCCACGGGCACAGATACGCAGTATTTT. The entire variable domain, with the rest obtained from reference TRBV5-1 and TRBJ2-3, is as follows: KAGVTQTPRYLIKTRGQQVTLSCSPISGHRSVSWYQQTPGQGLQFLFEYFSETQRNKGNFPGRFSGRQFSNSRSEMNVSTLELGDSALYLCASSTWGATGTDTQYFGPGTRLTVL.

This clonotype was counted a few times. The V gene is TRBV10-3, the J gene TRBJ1-3; D gene ambiguous. Looked up from germline, CDR1 is ENHRY and CDR2 is SYGVKD. CDR3 length equals 15 residues. The ends were cut back, 3 bases at V and 0 bases at J, with 9 bases in the middle. CDR3: CAISDAPRSGNTIYF. The CDR3, as DNA: TGTGCCATCAGTGACGCCCCGCGCTCTGGAAACACCATATATTTT.

This clonotype was detected ten times or more. The chain couples TRBV14 to TRBJ2-1, with 13 nucleotides matching TRBD2. CDR1 is SGHDN, CDR2 FVKESK, per germline. There are 19 residues in the CDR3. V shed 4 bases, J shed 0 bases, and the junction held 9 bases outside the gene matches. The CDR3, as DNA: TGTGCCAGCAGCCCAAGACTAGCGGGAGGCCTCAGCTCCTACAATGAGCAGTTCTTC. Translated: CASSPRLAGGLSSYNEQFF.

Turning to this clonotype: Germline and junction disagree at one end, which may indicate a read error. The chain carries TRBV7-7 and TRBJ2-5, with a weak D call TRBD2 (5 bases). There are 14 residues in the CDR3. Germline lookup yields CDR1 SSHAT and CDR2 FNYEAQ (reference sequence). The CDR3 loop is CASSLELAGETQYF. CDR3 nucleotide sequence: TGTGCTAGCAGCTTAGAGCTAGCCGGAGAGACCCAGTACTTC.

The sample holds many counts of this clonotype. This sequence joins TRBV20-1 and TRBJ2-3, with no clear D. V lost 8 bases and J lost 6, with 12 bases in between. The CDR3 runs to 11 residues. The germline V gene encodes CDR1 DFQATT and CDR2 SNEGSKA (reference sequence). The CDR3 region is CSKGHRDTQYF. The CDR3 nucleotides are TGCAGTAAAGGCCACCGGGATACGCAGTATTTT.

This clonotype has ten or more counts. The chain carries TRBV28 and TRBJ1-2, with a weak D call TRBD1 (5 bases). Germline V lookup: CDR1 MDHEN, CDR2 SYDVKM. This CDR3 contains 14 residues. Trimming pared 6 bases from V and 4 bases from J, leaving 15 bases between. This CDR3 is CASSPGGAGYGYTF. Written as DNA, the CDR3 is TGTGCCAGCAGCCCTGGCGGGGCGGGCTATGGCTACACCTTC.

In this sample, this clonotype turned up a few times. The V gene is TRBV29-1, the J gene TRBJ2-3, with TRBD1 matching over 8 bases. V lost 7 bases, J lost 1 base, and 4 bases stayed unmatched. CDR1 and CDR2 from the germline V gene are SQVTM and ANQGSEA. This CDR3 has 13 amino acids. CDR3 coding DNA: TGCAGCGCCATGACAGGGGGCACAGATACGCAGTATTTT. This translates into CSAMTGGTDTQYF.

This clonotype was counted at least ten times. The chain uses TRBV4-3 and TRBJ2-3, with D possibly called TRBD1 or TRBD2 (5 bases each). With 0 bases removed from V and 4 bases from J, the gap between germline ends came to 8 bases. CDR3 length equals 14 residues. Germline V gene sequence: CDR1 LGHNA, CDR2 YSLEER. The CDR3 bases are TGCGCCAGCAGCCAAGAAATGGGGGCAGATACGCAGTATTTT. Translated: CASSQEMGADTQYF.

This clonotype has at least ten counts. V usage is TRBV7-9 and J usage is TRBJ2-1, with 10 nucleotides matching TRBD2. The V and J ends lost 5 bases and 6 bases, in that order; junction bases with no gene match: 13. CDR1 SEHNR and CDR2 FQNEAQ come from the germline V gene (reference sequence). This CDR3 is built from 17 residues. This chain's CDR3 is CASSHRGAGGRRNEQFF. DNA for the CDR3: TGTGCCAGCAGCCACAGGGGAGCGGGAGGGCGACGCAATGAGCAGTTCTTC.

This clonotype was seen at least ten times. As DNA, the CDR3 is TGCAGTGCTAGGTCCCCTCAAGGCACCGGGGAGCTGTTTTTT. This gives the protein CSARSPQGTGELFF. The J gene is TRBJ2-2, the V gene TRBV20-1; D is undetermined. Germline V gene lookup returns CDR1 DFQATT and CDR2 SNEGSKA (reference sequence). The CDR3 runs to 14 residues. Trimming left V 3 bases short and J 4 bases short, with 12 bases between.

This chain links TRBV5-1 with TRBJ2-7; D uncertain. Germline-derived CDR1 and CDR2 are SGHRS and YFSETQ. The germline V and J ends were trimmed by 0 bases and 1 base, with 8 bases remaining between them. The CDR3 has 14 amino acids. The CDR3 nucleotides read TGCGCCAGCAGCTTGGAGGCCGGTTCCTACGAGCAGTACTTC. Its translation: CASSLEAGSYEQYF.

V gene TRBV2 combines with J gene TRBJ2-1, with TRBD1 as a possible D gene (5 bases). The CDR3 spans 12 residues. Germline assignment: CDR1 SNHLY and CDR2 FYNNEI. V lost 2 bases and J 8 bases, leaving 7 bases between the germline ends. The chain's CDR3 is CASSEQGHEQFF. CDR3 DNA: TGTGCCAGCAGTGAACAGGGCCATGAGCAGTTCTTC.